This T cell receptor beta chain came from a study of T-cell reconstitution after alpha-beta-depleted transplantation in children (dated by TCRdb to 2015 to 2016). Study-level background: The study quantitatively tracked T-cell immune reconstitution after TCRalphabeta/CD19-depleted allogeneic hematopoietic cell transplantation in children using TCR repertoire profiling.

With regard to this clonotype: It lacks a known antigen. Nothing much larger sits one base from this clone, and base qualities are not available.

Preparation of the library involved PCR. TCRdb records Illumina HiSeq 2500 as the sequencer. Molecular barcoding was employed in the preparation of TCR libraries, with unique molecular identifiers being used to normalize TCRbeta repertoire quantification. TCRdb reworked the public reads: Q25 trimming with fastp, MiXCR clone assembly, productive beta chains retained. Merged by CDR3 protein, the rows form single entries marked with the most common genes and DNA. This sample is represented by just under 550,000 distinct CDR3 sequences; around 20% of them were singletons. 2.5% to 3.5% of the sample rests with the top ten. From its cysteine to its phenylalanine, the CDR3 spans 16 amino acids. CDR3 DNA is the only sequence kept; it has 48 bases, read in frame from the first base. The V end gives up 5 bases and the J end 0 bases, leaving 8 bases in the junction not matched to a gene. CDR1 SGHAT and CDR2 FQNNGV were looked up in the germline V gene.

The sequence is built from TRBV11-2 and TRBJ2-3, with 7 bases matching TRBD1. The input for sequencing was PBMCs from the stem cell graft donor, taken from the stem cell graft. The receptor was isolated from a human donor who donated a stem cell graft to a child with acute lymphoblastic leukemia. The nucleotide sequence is TGTGCCAGCAGCCACCACCAGGGACAGAGCACAGATACGCAGTATTTT. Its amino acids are CASSHHQGQSTDTQYF. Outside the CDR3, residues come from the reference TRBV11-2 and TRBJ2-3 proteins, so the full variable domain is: EAGVAQSPRYKIIEKRQSVAFWCNPISGHATLYWYQQILGQGPKLLIQFQNNGVVDDSQLPKDRFSAERLKGVDSTLKIQPAKLEDSAVYLCASSHHQGQSTDTQYFGPGTRLTVL.